This entry describes one T cell receptor beta chain. The sample comes from a study of technical replicates of blood from several donors. Sequencing used immunoSEQ multiplex PCR; TCRdb keeps in-frame clones, though not all of them. Of fewer than 65,000 clones listed, 85% to 90% are singletons. Germline V lookup: CDR1 LNHDA, CDR2 SQIVND (reference sequence). V was trimmed by 7 bases and J by 6 bases, leaving 15 bases between them. The CDR3 has 13 residues. What was sequenced was PBMCs. This chain joins TRBV19 and TRBJ1-2, with D unresolved. The clonotype was recovered from a human donor in good health. Some clones in this sample may be carry-over from other donors' samples. CDR3 in DNA: TGTGCCAGTACCACAGAGACCTGGGATGGCTACACCTTC. Protein: CASTTETWDGYTF.